A selection of T cell receptor beta chains follows, all from one sample in a study of blood T cell repertoires in COVID-19. Only in-frame clones appear in the TCRdb table, and some are missing; sequencing was by immunoSEQ multiplex PCR. Of hundreds of thousands of clones in the sample, around nine tenths are singletons; the top ten hold 4%. What was sequenced was peripheral blood. The receptors here all came from a woman aged 45-59 years with active or convalescent COVID-19. The CDR3 runs from the conserved cysteine through the conserved F or W. The order of the fields is V gene, clone size, J gene, D gene, CDR3 protein, CDR3 DNA. D genes are given only for firm matches. Rows give clone size only sometimes, using once, few, many, or a class for an expanded clone.

V: TRBV27
size: .
J: TRBJ1-1
D: .
CDR3: CASKSTSEKVNTEAFF
DNA: TGTGCCAGCAAATCTACCAGCGAGAAAGTGAACACTGAAGCTTTCTTT

V: TRBV4-3
size: .
J: TRBJ1-2
D: .
CDR3: CASSQESVSGYTF
DNA: TGCGCCAGCAGCCAAGAATCGGTGAGCGGCTACACCTTC

V: TRBV30
size: .
J: TRBJ1-2
D: .
CDR3: CAWSPTRQPLYGYTF
DNA: TGTGCCTGGAGTCCCACGCGACAGCCTCTCTATGGCTACACCTTC

V: TRBV30
size: .
J: TRBJ1-5
D: .
CDR3: CAWSALVGFDQPQHF
DNA: TGTGCCTGGAGCGCACTAGTAGGGTTTGACCAGCCCCAGCATTTT

V: TRBV25-1
size: .
J: TRBJ2-1
D: TRBD1
CDR3: CASSFGTEKQFF
DNA: TGTGCCAGCAGCTTCGGGACAGAGAAGCAGTTCTTC

V: TRBV2
size: .
J: TRBJ1-2
D: TRBD1
CDR3: CASSEGQGASYGYTF
DNA: TGTGCCAGCAGTGAGGGACAGGGAGCCTCCTATGGCTACACCTTC

V: TRBV3-1/TRBV3-2
size: .
J: TRBJ2-7
D: .
CDR3: CASSQDTSVLARYEQYF
DNA: TGTGCCAGCAGCCAAGATACCAGCGTCCTAGCCCGCTACGAGCAGTACTTC

V: TRBV10-3
size: once
J: TRBJ1-4
D: TRBD1
CDR3: CASGRHGDRGHEKLFF
DNA: TGTGCCAGCGGCCGGCACGGGGACAGGGGGCATGAAAAACTGTTTTTT

V: TRBV5-8
size: .
J: TRBJ1-4
D: .
CDR3: CASSLDRGKLFF
DNA: TGTGCCAGCAGCTTGGATCGGGGAAAACTGTTTTTT

V: TRBV7-2
size: .
J: TRBJ1-2
D: TRBD1
CDR3: CASKPPPGTVNYGYTF
DNA: TGTGCCAGCAAACCCCCCCCCGGGACAGTTAACTATGGCTACACCTTC

V: TRBV4-3
size: .
J: TRBJ2-7
D: .
CDR3: CASSQDRAGPYEQYF
DNA: TGCGCCAGCAGCCAAGATAGGGCAGGGCCCTACGAGCAGTACTTC

V: TRBV27
size: .
J: TRBJ1-1
D: .
CDR3: CASSLLTDTEAFF
DNA: TGTGCCAGCAGTTTGCTGACAGACACTGAAGCTTTCTTT

V: TRBV9
size: .
J: TRBJ2-7
D: .
CDR3: CASSNSGSYEQYF
DNA: TGTGCCAGCAGCAATAGCGGATCCTACGAGCAGTACTTC

V: TRBV4-1
size: .
J: TRBJ1-1
D: .
CDR3: CASSQDRGRENTEAFF
DNA: TGCGCCAGCAGCCAAGATAGGGGCAGGGAGAACACTGAAGCTTTCTTT

V: TRBV23-1
size: .
J: TRBJ2-7
D: .
CDR3: CASTGPEGNYEQYF
DNA: TGCGCCAGCACTGGCCCCGAGGGAAACTACGAGCAGTACTTC

V: TRBV5-1
size: .
J: TRBJ2-7
D: TRBD1
CDR3: CASSPDQTGASEQYF
DNA: TGCGCCAGCAGCCCTGATCAGACAGGGGCGAGCGAGCAGTACTTC

V: TRBV11-1
size: .
J: TRBJ2-7
D: .
CDR3: CASSLGTEAIPYEQYF
DNA: TGTGCCAGCAGCTTAGGTACGGAGGCCATCCCCTACGAGCAGTACTTC

V: TRBV6-5
size: .
J: TRBJ1-1
D: .
CDR3: CASTPGHTVNEAFF
DNA: TGTGCCAGCACCCCCGGACATACTGTAAATGAAGCTTTCTTT

V: TRBV7-9
size: .
J: TRBJ2-1
D: .
CDR3: CASSLARDYNEQFF
DNA: TGTGCCAGCAGCTTAGCCAGGGATTACAATGAGCAGTTCTTC

V: TRBV30
size: .
J: TRBJ2-2
D: .
CDR3: CASAGHRELFF
DNA: TGTGCCTCCGCAGGGCACCGGGAGCTGTTTTTT

V: TRBV30
size: .
J: TRBJ2-3
D: TRBD2
CDR3: CAWSKLLAGGTSRITDTQYF
DNA: TGTGCCTGGAGTAAGCTACTAGCGGGGGGGACTTCTCGAATCACAGATACGCAGTATTTT

V: TRBV7-2
size: .
J: TRBJ2-2
D: .
CDR3: CASIFTKRTVLTGTGELFF
DNA: TGTGCCAGCATCTTCACGAAGAGGACAGTCTTAACAGGCACCGGGGAGCTGTTTTTT